Described below is a single T cell receptor beta chain sequence and its context. Its antigen remains unknown. Sequenced by immunoSEQ multiplex PCR; TCRdb stores in-frame clones only, minus some. Here the sample spans roughly 2,000,000 clones, 93% being singletons. This sample stems from a study of shared clonotypes between healthy human individuals. Regarding the study as a whole: The generation probabilities recorded for non-shared clonotypes fell below those of clonotypes shared by all four donors. Incompleteness in sorted-subset sequencing, despite large depth, was shown by rarefaction.

Trimming took 4 bases from V and 7 from J, leaving 11 bases between them. The CDR3 is 13 amino acids. The germline V gene has CDR1 MGHDK and CDR2 SYGVNS. Naivety among CD8 cells was defined by CD45RO negativity and positive CCR7 selection, thereby excluding terminally differentiated effector memory CD45RA+ cells. Nashville, Tennessee was home to all donors, each a Caucasian adult. Sequences were obtained from naive CD8+ T cells from PBMCs. The TCR was taken from a man younger than 30 in good health. Some clones in this sample may be carry-over from other donors' samples. V and J are TRBV25-1 and TRBJ1-5; D call uncertain. The CDR3 here is CASSGAVEQPQHF. CDR3 DNA sequence: TGTGCCAGCAGTGGGGCAGTTGAGCAGCCCCAGCATTTT.